One sample yielded the 2 T cell receptor beta chains listed below, sequenced in a study of cytomegalovirus exposure and HLA in healthy donors. Clones were read by immunoSEQ multiplex PCR, and TCRdb kept only the in-frame ones, dropping some. The sample carries about 75,000 clones, approximately 86% recorded once. Sequenced sample: PBMCs. These receptors came from a man younger than 40 in good health and CMV-seronegative.

This chain uses TRBV5-3 with TRBJ1-3, with TRBD1 matching over 7 bases. TRBV5-3 is an ORF; its function is uncertain. The CDR3 is made up of 16 amino acids. V shed 3 bases and J 0 bases; nucleotides not matched to a gene: 6. CDR3 region: CARSYRGIHSGNTIYF. CDR3 DNA sequence: TGTGCCAGAAGCTACAGGGGAATCCACTCTGGAAACACCATATATTTT.

This chain uses TRBV7-2 with TRBJ1-3, with D tentatively TRBD1 (6 bases). There are 16 residues in the CDR3. The V gene's germline CDR1 is SGHTA and CDR2 FQGNSA. The V end lost 5 bases, the J end lost 3 bases, and 17 bases lay between the germline ends. The CDR3 DNA sequence: TGTGCCAGCAGCCCGAGGGGGGGGACATATGGAAACACCATATATTTT. Its protein product is CASSPRGGTYGNTIYF. Using reference TRBV7-2 and TRBJ1-3 for the parts outside the CDR3, the full variable domain is GAGVSQSPSNKVTEKGKDVELRCDPISGHTALYWYRQSLGQGLEFLIYFQGNSAPDKSGLPSDRFSAERTGGSVSTLTIQRTQQEDSAVYLCASSPRGGTYGNTIYFGEGSWLTVV.